This TCR beta chain came from a study of blood T cell repertoires in COVID-19. Authors' data handling: Amplification with reference gene primers provided the estimates of nucleated cell counts. This table comes from immunoSEQ multiplex PCR, and its TCRdb copy is limited to in-frame clones, with some not included. That table supplies the V and J calls and clone size; D and trimming were determined from the DNA. The top ten hold approximately 3% of the sample, which has more than 95,000 clones, about 85% seen once. Trimming removed 6 bases from V and 1 base from J, with 10 bases in between. The CDR3 has 14 residues. Germline CDR1 MNHEY, CDR2 SVGEGT.

Sequenced sample: peripheral blood. The chain has TRBV6-2 or TRBV6-3 and TRBJ1-3, with no clear D. The TCR originated in a man in his forties or fifties in a cohort sampled during active COVID-19. The CDR3 reads CASSLPGSGNTIYF. The CDR3 coding sequence is TGTGCCAGCAGCCTTCCGGGGTCTGGAAACACCATATATTTT.